This record covers a single T cell receptor beta chain. Its antigen is still unknown. The data were obtained in a study of shared clonotypes between healthy human individuals. Study information: For every donor, three CD4 naive, three CD4 memory, two CD8 naive and one CD8 memory plates were used. Study-wide findings and caveats: Clonotypes not shared had lower generation probabilities than those common to all four donors.

J was trimmed by 1 base and V by 4 bases; bases with no gene match: 2. CDR3 length: 14 amino acids. Germline V lookup: CDR1 SGHNT, CDR2 YENEEA. The donors were adults (healthy and HIV-negative) with no recent acute infections or vaccinations. Sorted-subset replicate PCR reactions contained 150 to 200 ng DNA, corresponding to about 30,000 T cell genomes. Method: immunoSEQ multiplex PCR; TCRdb's copy keeps in-frame clones and lacks some. The data contain 2 million to 3 million clones, roughly 93% of them singletons. The sample taken for sequencing was naive CD4+ T cells from PBMCs. Subset reported: CD45RA+ positively selected. The TCR comes from a man aged 18 to 29 in good health. Some clones in this sample may be carry-over from other donors' samples. V is TRBV11-3 and J is TRBJ2-3, with 7 bases matching TRBD2. The CDR3 region has the DNA TGTGCCAGCAGCTCCGGACTAGGCACAGATACGCAGTATTTT. Translated, it gives CASSSGLGTDTQYF. Filled out from reference TRBV11-3 and TRBJ2-3, the complete variable domain reads EAGVVQSPRYKIIEKKQPVAFWCNPISGHNTLYWYLQNLGQGPELLIRYENEEAVDDSQLPKDRFSAERLKGVDSTLKIQPAELGDSAVYLCASSSGLGTDTQYFGPGTRLTVL.